These T cell receptor beta chains were read from a single sample in a study of monozygotic twins with inflammatory bowel disease. TCRdb processed the 5' RACE reads again and assigns one entry to each CDR3 protein, with no DNA. The ten top clones account for 6.5% to 9%, within a sample of some 170,000 distinct CDR3 sequences. Material for sequencing was blood. The origin of the receptors is a human donor with ulcerative colitis or Crohn's disease, or a healthy co-twin of an affected twin (not recorded which). Both conserved end residues are part of each CDR3. Each record gives: V gene, J gene, CDR3 protein.

v_call: TRBV24-1
j_call: TRBJ1-2
cdr3_aa: CATSAATGNGYTF

v_call: TRBV29-1
j_call: TRBJ2-3
cdr3_aa: CSVAPGGVTDTQYF

v_call: TRBV10-3
j_call: TRBJ2-7
cdr3_aa: CAIRGTSGRAFVEQYF

v_call: TRBV5-1
j_call: TRBJ2-2
cdr3_aa: CASRSLAENTGELFF

v_call: TRBV20-1
j_call: TRBJ2-1
cdr3_aa: CTRAGGRGNEQFF

v_call: TRBV5-6
j_call: TRBJ2-3
cdr3_aa: CASSPRAGGPPSPQYF

v_call: TRBV10-2
j_call: TRBJ2-7
cdr3_aa: CASSDRSGGSYEQYF

v_call: TRBV7-2
j_call: TRBJ1-1
cdr3_aa: CASSFQGGANTEAFF

v_call: TRBV7-6
j_call: TRBJ2-5
cdr3_aa: CASSFRNRQQTQYF

v_call: TRBV7-9
j_call: TRBJ2-5
cdr3_aa: CASSFVETQYF

v_call: TRBV9
j_call: TRBJ2-3
cdr3_aa: CASSVAPAGGPVTDTQYF

v_call: TRBV19
j_call: TRBJ1-1
cdr3_aa: CASSTGGWTEAFF

v_call: TRBV11-3
j_call: TRBJ2-2
cdr3_aa: CASSAWSEGTGELFF

v_call: TRBV29-1
j_call: TRBJ2-3
cdr3_aa: CSVRTITDTQYF

v_call: TRBV7-9
j_call: TRBJ2-1
cdr3_aa: CASSFMRNGLAYEQFF

v_call: TRBV7-2
j_call: TRBJ2-7
cdr3_aa: CASSPSEREQYF

v_call: TRBV6-4
j_call: TRBJ2-2
cdr3_aa: CASSVGQFTGELFF

v_call: TRBV7-2
j_call: TRBJ1-2
cdr3_aa: CASSLGVLANYGYTF

v_call: TRBV27
j_call: TRBJ1-2
cdr3_aa: CASKLTGNYGYTF

v_call: TRBV6-2/TRBV6-3
j_call: TRBJ2-7
cdr3_aa: CASSGMASEQYF

v_call: TRBV7-8
j_call: TRBJ2-7
cdr3_aa: CASSSRTGRLSTYEQYF

v_call: TRBV27
j_call: TRBJ2-7
cdr3_aa: CASSQGRTEQYF

v_call: TRBV4-2
j_call: TRBJ1-5
cdr3_aa: CASSQVGGNSNQPQHF

v_call: TRBV18
j_call: TRBJ2-7
cdr3_aa: CASSTAGGSPSSKSYEQYF

v_call: TRBV12-3/TRBV12-4
j_call: TRBJ2-3
cdr3_aa: CASSFRGVSTDTQYF

v_call: TRBV28
j_call: TRBJ2-3
cdr3_aa: CASSFYGRSTDTQYF

v_call: TRBV11-2
j_call: TRBJ1-2
cdr3_aa: CASSSGGALDYGYTF

v_call: TRBV5-1
j_call: TRBJ1-2
cdr3_aa: CASSQPDRGYGYTF

v_call: TRBV5-1
j_call: TRBJ2-1
cdr3_aa: CASSAVPHNEQFF

v_call: TRBV4-3
j_call: TRBJ1-1
cdr3_aa: CASSQGPKLNTEAFF

v_call: TRBV20-1
j_call: TRBJ1-1
cdr3_aa: CSARTRLPGQGARVDTEAFF

v_call: TRBV10-3
j_call: TRBJ2-2
cdr3_aa: CAIRPDANTGELFF

v_call: TRBV5-1
j_call: TRBJ2-2
cdr3_aa: CASSWGTGSTGELFF

v_call: TRBV10-3
j_call: TRBJ2-7
cdr3_aa: CAISSNNYEQYF

v_call: TRBV12-3/TRBV12-4
j_call: TRBJ2-7
cdr3_aa: CASTTQWDEQYF

v_call: TRBV4-3
j_call: TRBJ2-1
cdr3_aa: CASSLYRGGGTTEQFF

v_call: TRBV28
j_call: TRBJ2-3
cdr3_aa: CASTTLPGLASTDTQYF

v_call: TRBV19
j_call: TRBJ1-1
cdr3_aa: CASSIPGFPEAFF

v_call: TRBV2
j_call: TRBJ1-1
cdr3_aa: CASRRGLYAGENTEAFF

v_call: TRBV20-1
j_call: TRBJ2-7
cdr3_aa: CSAPGLADYEQYF

v_call: TRBV5-5
j_call: TRBJ2-1
cdr3_aa: CASSLLIQGTEQFF

v_call: TRBV6-6
j_call: TRBJ2-1
cdr3_aa: CASSNRVSEQFF

v_call: TRBV7-2
j_call: TRBJ2-6
cdr3_aa: CASSMNRVGANVLTF

v_call: TRBV5-1
j_call: TRBJ2-7
cdr3_aa: CASSLGGGTSYEQYF

v_call: TRBV20-1
j_call: TRBJ1-5
cdr3_aa: CSARVGQGTSQPQHF